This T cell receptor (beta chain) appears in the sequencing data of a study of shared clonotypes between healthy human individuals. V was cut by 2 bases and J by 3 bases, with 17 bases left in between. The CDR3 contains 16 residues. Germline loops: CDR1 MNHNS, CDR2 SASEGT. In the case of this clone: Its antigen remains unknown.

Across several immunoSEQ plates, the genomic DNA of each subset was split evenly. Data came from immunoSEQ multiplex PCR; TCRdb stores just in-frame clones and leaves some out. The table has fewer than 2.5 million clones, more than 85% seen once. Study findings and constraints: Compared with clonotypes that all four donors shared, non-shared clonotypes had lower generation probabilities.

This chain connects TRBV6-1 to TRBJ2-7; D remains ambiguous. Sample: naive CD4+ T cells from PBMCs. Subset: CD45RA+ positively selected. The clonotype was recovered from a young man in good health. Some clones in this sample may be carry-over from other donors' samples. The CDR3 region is CASSELSEPPFYEQYF. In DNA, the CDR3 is TGTGCCAGCAGTGAACTGTCCGAACCACCTTTCTACGAGCAGTACTTC.